A single sample is the source of the 21 T cell receptor beta chains below, sequenced in a study of control samples from healthy donors and cancer patients. Sequenced by immunoSEQ multiplex PCR; TCRdb stores in-frame clones only, minus some. The sample consists of over 100,000 clones, 75% to 95% of them appearing once. Sequenced sample: blood. The receptor source for this set is a human donor in good health. The donor label of this sample is uncertain.

This clone occurred a few times. V and J are TRBV6-1 and TRBJ2-3, with D perhaps TRBD1 (5 bases). Germline loops: CDR1 MNHNS, CDR2 SASEGT. CDR3 length: 15 amino acids. Trimming left V 3 bases short and J 4 bases short, with 14 bases between. The CDR3 DNA reads TGTGCCAGCAGTGAGGGGCAGGGTGGAGCAGATACGCAGTATTTT. It specifies CASSEGQGGADTQYF.

The rearrangement uses TRBV7-6 and TRBJ1-6; D not resolved. Trimming stripped 5 bases from V and 8 bases from J, with 13 bases between. CDR1 SGHVS and CDR2 FNYEAQ come from the germline V gene. The CDR3 has 14 residues. Here the CDR3 reads CASSLTDGDSPLHF. The CDR3 bases are TGTGCCAGCAGCCTAACCGATGGCGATTCACCCCTCCACTTT.

The chain uses TRBV9 and TRBJ1-6; D remains ambiguous. V was clipped by 3 bases and J by 7 bases, with 11 bases between them. Looked up from germline, CDR1 is SGDLS and CDR2 is YYNGEE. CDR3 length equals 14 residues. The CDR3 is CASSGSQANSPLHF. Here the CDR3 DNA reads TGTGCCAGCAGCGGATCCCAAGCGAATTCACCCCTCCACTTT.

This CDR3 reads CASRAGGRKDTQYF. CDR3 bases: TGTGCCAGCAGGGCGGGGGGGCGGAAAGATACGCAGTATTTT. The rearrangement joins TRBV27 to TRBJ2-3; the match to TRBD2 covers 9 bases. The CDR3 spans 14 residues. Germline CDR1 is MNHEY and CDR2 is SMNVEV (reference sequence). The V and J ends lost 6 bases and 5 bases, in that order; junction bases with no gene match: 6.

The chain has TRBV24-1 and TRBJ2-5; D remains ambiguous. The V gene's germline CDR1 is KGHDR and CDR2 SFDVKD. Trimming stripped 7 bases from V and 2 bases from J, with 10 bases between. The length of the CDR3 is 13 residues. Here the CDR3 DNA reads TGTGCCACCAGCGAGGCAGGTCAAGAGACCCAGTACTTC. Translation: CATSEAGQETQYF.

The J gene is TRBJ1-2, the V gene TRBV6-5; weak D call: TRBD1 (5 bases). Germline V gives CDR1 MNHEY, CDR2 SVGAGI. Trimming stripped 10 bases from V and 6 bases from J, with 18 bases between. The CDR3 sequence is 13 residues long. In DNA, the CDR3 is TGTGCCACTAACTCGAACGGGGGGAATGGCTACACCTTC. It yields the protein CATNSNGGNGYTF.

This chain uses TRBV6-2 or TRBV6-3 with TRBJ1-6; D gene uncertain. Germline V lookup: CDR1 MNHEY, CDR2 SVGEGT. Trimming pared 4 bases from V and 4 bases from J, leaving 11 bases between. The CDR3 sequence is 15 residues long. The CDR3 DNA is TGTGCCAGCAGTTTCCGGGGTCCGTATAATTCACCCCTCCACTTT. Translated: CASSFRGPYNSPLHF.

The chain carries TRBV29-1 and TRBJ1-1; weak D call: TRBD1 (5 bases). This CDR3 region has 14 residues. Germline-derived CDR1 and CDR2 are SQVTM and ANQGSEA. The ends were cut back, 3 bases at V and 11 bases at J, with 22 bases in the middle. Written as DNA, the CDR3 is TGCAGCGTTGAGGTTCCGGGACGGTTAGTTTATGCTTTCTTT. It is translated as CSVEVPGRLVYAFF.

This rearrangement joins TRBV12-3 or TRBV12-4 to TRBJ1-1; D remains unclear. The germline V and J ends were trimmed by 0 bases and 1 base, with 3 bases remaining between them. The CDR3 loop spans 13 amino acids. The CDR3 reads CASSLAKNTEAFF. The CDR3 DNA sequence: TGTGCCAGCAGTTTAGCGAAGAACACTGAAGCTTTCTTT.

The chain has TRBV5-6 and TRBJ1-1; D gene unclear. CDR3 size: 13 residues. V lost 2 bases to trimming and J lost 4 bases, with 9 bases between them. The germline V gene has CDR1 SGHDT and CDR2 YYEEEE. CDR3 region: CASSLGTGTEAFF. The CDR3 DNA follows: TGTGCCAGCAGCTTAGGAACGGGCACTGAAGCTTTCTTT.

The chain employs TRBV30 and TRBJ2-1; D ambiguous. The germline V and J ends were trimmed by 3 bases and 8 bases, with 11 bases remaining between them. Germline V gives CDR1 GTSNPN, CDR2 SVGIG (reference sequence). There are 12 residues in the CDR3. The CDR3 protein is CAWRFRNYEQFF. For the CDR3, the DNA is TGTGCCTGGAGGTTTAGAAACTATGAGCAGTTCTTC.

The genes are TRBV28 and TRBJ1-1; no clear D. Germline CDR1 MDHEN, CDR2 SYDVKM. This CDR3 contains 13 residues. Between the trimmed V and J ends, which lost 5 bases and 7 bases, there was a span of 14 bases. The DNA for the CDR3 is TGTGCCAGCAGTCCCCCCCGCCGGATTGAAGCTTTCTTT. Its protein product is CASSPPRRIEAFF.

The rearrangement links TRBV5-4 to TRBJ2-1, with 9 bases fitting TRBD1. Looked up from germline, CDR1 is SGHNT and CDR2 is YYREEE (reference sequence). This CDR3 comprises 13 residues. J was trimmed by 5 bases and V by 4 bases; bases with no gene match: 1. In DNA, the CDR3 is TGTGCCAGCAGCGGGACAGGGAACAATGAGCAGTTCTTC. Amino acid sequence: CASSGTGNNEQFF. Together with reference TRBV5-4 and TRBJ2-1, the CDR3 gives the full variable domain: ETGVTQSPTHLIKTRGQQVTLRCSSQSGHNTVSWYQQALGQGPQFIFQYYREEENGRGNFPPRFSGLQFPNYSSELNVNALELDDSALYLCASSGTGNNEQFFGPGTRLTVL.

The gene calls are TRBV24-1 and TRBJ1-6, with D maybe TRBD1 (5 bases). Looked up from germline, CDR1 is KGHDR and CDR2 is SFDVKD. The CDR3 length is 13 residues. V shed 4 bases and J shed 7 bases, with 7 bases lying between them. The CDR3 loop reads CATSERTNSPLHF. The CDR3 region has the DNA TGTGCCACCAGTGAACGGACAAATTCACCCCTCCACTTT.

The table lists this clone with a few counts. J is TRBJ1-5 and V is TRBV14, with 8 bases fitting TRBD1. This CDR3 has 13 residues. J gave up 7 bases and V 5 bases, and 4 bases lay outside the gene matches. In germline, CDR1 is SGHDN, CDR2 FVKESK. In DNA, the CDR3 is TGTGCCAGCAGCTCAGGGGGCGGGCAGCCCCAGCATTTT. It translates to CASSSGGGQPQHF.

The chain links TRBV5-1 to TRBJ2-2, with D perhaps matching TRBD1 (5 bases). The CDR3 totals 15 residues. Trimming took 0 bases from V and 4 from J, leaving 10 bases between them. Germline-derived CDR1 and CDR2 are SGHRS and YFSETQ. The CDR3 DNA is TGCGCCAGCAGCTTGGGACAGATCCTCACCGGGGAGCTGTTTTTT. Its protein product is CASSLGQILTGELFF. The variable domain in full, with the rest retrieved from reference TRBV5-1 and TRBJ2-2, is KAGVTQTPRYLIKTRGQQVTLSCSPISGHRSVSWYQQTPGQGLQFLFEYFSETQRNKGNFPGRFSGRQFSNSRSEMNVSTLELGDSALYLCASSLGQILTGELFFGEGSRLTVL.

The rearrangement links TRBV9 to TRBJ2-1; 9 bases agree with TRBD1. Trimming cost V 2 bases and J 7 bases; bases outside gene matches: 10. Looked up from germline, CDR1 is SGDLS and CDR2 is YYNGEE. The CDR3 runs to 16 residues. CDR3 sequence (DNA): TGTGCCAGCAGCGTCCGGGACAGGGAGGTTGGGAATGAGCAGTTCTTC. Encoded protein: CASSVRDREVGNEQFF.

This chain links TRBV18 with TRBJ2-3, with 10 bases aligning to TRBD2. The trim removed 0 bases at V and 0 bases at J, leaving 9 bases unmatched. Germline loops: CDR1 KGHSH, CDR2 LQKENI. The CDR3 contains 19 residues. The CDR3 bases are TGTGCCAGCTCACCACCCCTACGAGCGGGGGGGTCTAGCACAGATACGCAGTATTTT. Translation gives CASSPPLRAGGSSTDTQYF.

This sequence joins TRBV19 and TRBJ1-2; 11 bases map to TRBD1. The V segment lost 3 bases and the J segment 6 bases; nucleotides outside the gene matches: 0. Germline lookup yields CDR1 LNHDA and CDR2 SQIVND (reference sequence). There are 13 residues in the CDR3. In DNA form, the CDR3 reads TGTGCCAGTAGTATGGGACAGGGGGATGGCTACACCTTC. It is translated as CASSMGQGDGYTF.

This chain links TRBV4-1 with TRBJ2-1; D unclear. Germline V CDR1 and CDR2: MGHRA, YSYEKL. The germline V and J ends were trimmed by 2 bases and 4 bases, with 15 bases remaining between them. CDR3 size: 16 residues. CDR3 DNA sequence: TGCGCCAGCAGCCAAATTGATATCCTAGTTTACAATGAGCAGTTCTTC. Translating it yields CASSQIDILVYNEQFF.

The chain carries TRBV5-4 and TRBJ2-5, with 8 bases identical to TRBD2. Trimming at V came to 3 bases and at J to 3 bases, leaving 10 bases not matched to a gene. The CDR3 runs 16 residues. The germline V gene encodes CDR1 SGHNT and CDR2 YYREEE (reference sequence). CDR3 in amino acids: CASSWRGAGEEETQYF. The CDR3 DNA is TGTGCCAGCAGCTGGAGGGGAGCGGGGGAGGAAGAGACCCAGTACTTC.